The rows below give T cell receptor beta chains drawn from one sample of a study of T cell responses to AZD1222 COVID-19 vaccine. Clones were sequenced by immunoSEQ multiplex PCR, and TCRdb holds only the in-frame ones, with some missing. In the table there are approximately 260,000 clones, 90% to 95% of which are singletons. The specimen was peripheral blood, collected on day 0 of AZD1222 vaccination. These receptors came from an adult in good health. Each CDR3 is given with its conserved first and last residue. D genes are given only for firm matches. Rows give clone size only sometimes, using once, few, many, or a class for an expanded clone.

clone_size: .; d_call: .; v_call: TRBV3-1/TRBV3-2; j_call: TRBJ1-6; cdr3_nt: TGTGCCAGCAGCCAAGCGGAGGGAAATTCACCCCTCCACTTT; cdr3_aa: CASSQAEGNSPLHF
clone_size: .; d_call: .; v_call: TRBV6-5; j_call: TRBJ2-6; cdr3_nt: TGTGCCACCATATCCGGTGCTGGGGCCAACGTCCTGACTTTC; cdr3_aa: CATISGAGANVLTF
clone_size: .; d_call: .; v_call: TRBV24-1; j_call: TRBJ2-7; cdr3_nt: TGTGCCACCAGTGGGCCCGGGACGGCAAGCTCCTACGAGCAGTACTTC; cdr3_aa: CATSGPGTASSYEQYF
clone_size: .; d_call: TRBD2; v_call: TRBV5-1; j_call: TRBJ2-7; cdr3_nt: TGCGCCAGCAGACAGGCCCCTAGCGGTCGCTCATACGAGCAGTACTTC; cdr3_aa: CASRQAPSGRSYEQYF
clone_size: .; d_call: .; v_call: TRBV5-1; j_call: TRBJ2-3; cdr3_nt: TGCGCCAGCAGCTTAGTCGACCCCTCTACCGGTACGCAGTATTTT; cdr3_aa: CASSLVDPSTGTQYF
clone_size: .; d_call: TRBD1; v_call: TRBV28; j_call: TRBJ1-2; cdr3_nt: TGTGCCAGCAGTAGGCCCGGGGGACAGGTCTCCTACACCTTC; cdr3_aa: CASSRPGGQVSYTF
clone_size: .; d_call: TRBD2; v_call: TRBV5-6; j_call: TRBJ2-1; cdr3_nt: TGTGCCAGCAGCTCGTGGGCGGGAGGGTCCAATGAGCAGTTCTTC; cdr3_aa: CASSSWAGGSNEQFF
clone_size: .; d_call: TRBD1; v_call: TRBV19; j_call: TRBJ2-7; cdr3_nt: TGTGCCAGTGGGCCTCAGGGACAGGGGAGCGAGCAGTACTTC; cdr3_aa: CASGPQGQGSEQYF
clone_size: .; d_call: .; v_call: TRBV5-1; j_call: TRBJ2-7; cdr3_nt: TGCGCCAGCACCAAATTTGATGGGGGCCTACAAGCCCACGAGCAGTACTTC; cdr3_aa: CASTKFDGGLQAHEQYF
clone_size: .; d_call: .; v_call: TRBV20-1; j_call: TRBJ2-3; cdr3_nt: TGCAGTGAGGGCCACACAGATACGCAGTATTTT; cdr3_aa: CSEGHTDTQYF
clone_size: .; d_call: .; v_call: TRBV7-2; j_call: TRBJ2-3; cdr3_nt: TGTGCCAGCGCGAGGCGGGGGCCCACAGATACGCAGTATTTT; cdr3_aa: CASARRGPTDTQYF
clone_size: .; d_call: .; v_call: TRBV2; j_call: TRBJ1-1; cdr3_nt: TGTGCCAGCAGTGATGGGCTCTACTTGGGAGCTTTCTTT; cdr3_aa: CASSDGLYLGAFF
clone_size: .; d_call: .; v_call: TRBV7-9; j_call: TRBJ2-1; cdr3_nt: TGTGCCAGCGGGAAGGGAGGAAGCTCCTACAATGAGCAGTTCTTC; cdr3_aa: CASGKGGSSYNEQFF
clone_size: .; d_call: TRBD1; v_call: TRBV10-2; j_call: TRBJ1-5; cdr3_nt: TGCGCCAGCAGTTCGGGACAGGCGTACAATCAGCCCCAGCATTTT; cdr3_aa: CASSSGQAYNQPQHF
clone_size: .; d_call: .; v_call: TRBV5-1; j_call: TRBJ1-1; cdr3_nt: TGCGCCAGCAGCGTCGCCCAGGGGAACACTGAAGCTTTCTTT; cdr3_aa: CASSVAQGNTEAFF
clone_size: .; d_call: .; v_call: TRBV28; j_call: TRBJ2-7; cdr3_nt: TGTGCCAGCCTCCGGGGTAGCTCCTACGAGCAGTACTTC; cdr3_aa: CASLRGSSYEQYF
clone_size: .; d_call: .; v_call: TRBV7-2; j_call: TRBJ1-2; cdr3_nt: TGTGCCAGCGCGACGGGCACTAACTATGGCTACACCTTC; cdr3_aa: CASATGTNYGYTF
clone_size: .; d_call: TRBD1; v_call: TRBV5-3; j_call: TRBJ2-2; cdr3_nt: TGTGCCAGAAGCATACGACAGGGGAATACCGGGGAGCTGTTTTTT; cdr3_aa: CARSIRQGNTGELFF
clone_size: .; d_call: TRBD1; v_call: TRBV2; j_call: TRBJ2-5; cdr3_nt: TGTGCCAGCAGTGTCCAGGGGGCGCAGGAGACCCAGTACTTC; cdr3_aa: CASSVQGAQETQYF
clone_size: .; d_call: .; v_call: TRBV6-5; j_call: TRBJ2-7; cdr3_nt: TGTGCCAGCAGAGTGGGGACACCCTACGAGCAGTACTTC; cdr3_aa: CASRVGTPYEQYF
clone_size: once; d_call: .; v_call: TRBV28; j_call: TRBJ2-7; cdr3_nt: TGTGCCAGCAGTTTGTATCAGGGCTACGAGCAGTACTTC; cdr3_aa: CASSLYQGYEQYF
clone_size: .; d_call: .; v_call: TRBV7-8; j_call: TRBJ2-6; cdr3_nt: TGTGCCAGCAGTACTCGAGTAGCCAACGTCCTGACTTTC; cdr3_aa: CASSTRVANVLTF
clone_size: .; d_call: .; v_call: TRBV10-3; j_call: TRBJ1-1; cdr3_nt: TGTGCCATCAGTGAGTCGAAGGGGTCTGAAGCTTTCTTT; cdr3_aa: CAISESKGSEAFF
clone_size: .; d_call: .; v_call: TRBV2; j_call: TRBJ1-2; cdr3_nt: TGTGCCAGCAGTGCGATCGGCTATGGCTACACCTTC; cdr3_aa: CASSAIGYGYTF
clone_size: .; d_call: .; v_call: TRBV9; j_call: TRBJ1-1; cdr3_nt: TGTGCCAGCAGCGTAGCGCAGAGGAACACTGAAGCTTTCTTT; cdr3_aa: CASSVAQRNTEAFF
clone_size: .; d_call: .; v_call: TRBV3-1/TRBV3-2; j_call: TRBJ1-2; cdr3_nt: TGTGCCAGCAGCCAAAGGGTCAGCAACTATGGCTACACCTTC; cdr3_aa: CASSQRVSNYGYTF
clone_size: .; d_call: TRBD2; v_call: TRBV7-2; j_call: TRBJ2-7; cdr3_nt: TGTGCCAGCAGCTTTTCCCTAGCGGGGGTGGGCGAGCAGTACTTC; cdr3_aa: CASSFSLAGVGEQYF
clone_size: .; d_call: .; v_call: TRBV6-4; j_call: TRBJ2-7; cdr3_nt: TGTGCCATTCAGACAGCTACGGAAGAGCAGTACTTC; cdr3_aa: CAIQTATEEQYF
clone_size: .; d_call: .; v_call: TRBV15; j_call: TRBJ2-7; cdr3_nt: TGTGCCACCAGCAGAGAGACAGGGAGGTCCTACGAGCAGTACTTC; cdr3_aa: CATSRETGRSYEQYF
clone_size: few; d_call: .; v_call: TRBV4-1; j_call: TRBJ1-2; cdr3_nt: TGCGCCAGCAGCCAAGATGTCGGGGTTGGCTACACCTTC; cdr3_aa: CASSQDVGVGYTF
clone_size: .; d_call: TRBD1; v_call: TRBV28; j_call: TRBJ1-2; cdr3_nt: TGTGCCAGCAGCCTAGGACAGGGGCGACACACCTTC; cdr3_aa: CASSLGQGRHTF
clone_size: .; d_call: .; v_call: TRBV24-1; j_call: TRBJ2-7; cdr3_nt: TGTGCCACCAGTAGGGGCCGAGGCGGCTACGAGCAGTACTTC; cdr3_aa: CATSRGRGGYEQYF
clone_size: .; d_call: TRBD2; v_call: TRBV2; j_call: TRBJ2-5; cdr3_nt: TGTGCCAGCAAAAGGCTGGGGGGGGGCCAAGAGACCCAGTACTTC; cdr3_aa: CASKRLGGGQETQYF
clone_size: .; d_call: .; v_call: TRBV3-1/TRBV3-2; j_call: TRBJ1-6; cdr3_nt: TGTGCCAGCAGCCAAGAGCCAACCAATTCACCCCTCCACTTT; cdr3_aa: CASSQEPTNSPLHF
clone_size: .; d_call: .; v_call: TRBV6-1; j_call: TRBJ2-7; cdr3_nt: TGTGCCAGCAGTGAAGAACCGGGACTTGTCTACGAGCAGTACTTC; cdr3_aa: CASSEEPGLVYEQYF
clone_size: once; d_call: .; v_call: TRBV29-1; j_call: TRBJ2-6; cdr3_nt: TGCAGCGTTGCGGGGGACTCTGGGGCCAACGTCCTGACTTTC; cdr3_aa: CSVAGDSGANVLTF
clone_size: .; d_call: .; v_call: TRBV6-5; j_call: TRBJ1-6; cdr3_nt: TGTGCCAGCAGTTACTCCGGCAGGGCGGAATCACCCCTCCACTTT; cdr3_aa: CASSYSGRAESPLHF
clone_size: .; d_call: .; v_call: TRBV2; j_call: TRBJ1-3; cdr3_nt: TGTGCCAGCGTAGGAAACACCATATATTTT; cdr3_aa: CASVGNTIYF
clone_size: once; d_call: .; v_call: TRBV10-3; j_call: TRBJ2-3; cdr3_nt: TGTGCCATCGAGTATGAGAGGCTCACAGATACGCAGTATTTT; cdr3_aa: CAIEYERLTDTQYF
clone_size: .; d_call: .; v_call: TRBV6-1; j_call: TRBJ1-3; cdr3_nt: TGTGCCAGCAGTGAAGCGCTGCTCTCTGGAAACACCATATATTTT; cdr3_aa: CASSEALLSGNTIYF
clone_size: .; d_call: .; v_call: TRBV20-1; j_call: TRBJ2-6; cdr3_nt: TGCAGTGCTAGTATGGACACCTCTGGGGCCAACGTCCTGACTTTC; cdr3_aa: CSASMDTSGANVLTF
clone_size: .; d_call: TRBD1; v_call: TRBV6-5; j_call: TRBJ2-2; cdr3_nt: TGTGCCAGCTATGCAGGGGGCGCGGGCACCGGGGAGCTGTTTTTT; cdr3_aa: CASYAGGAGTGELFF
clone_size: .; d_call: .; v_call: TRBV28; j_call: TRBJ1-2; cdr3_nt: TGTGCCAGCAGTCACATATATGGCTACACCTTC; cdr3_aa: CASSHIYGYTF
clone_size: .; d_call: .; v_call: TRBV18; j_call: TRBJ2-7; cdr3_nt: TGTGCCAGCTCACCTTCATCGGTCGACGAGCAGTACTTC; cdr3_aa: CASSPSSVDEQYF
clone_size: .; d_call: .; v_call: TRBV6-2/TRBV6-3; j_call: TRBJ1-2; cdr3_nt: TGTGCCAGCAGTTACTCGAGTGGACTATATGGCTACACCTTC; cdr3_aa: CASSYSSGLYGYTF
clone_size: .; d_call: .; v_call: TRBV14; j_call: TRBJ1-1; cdr3_nt: TGTGCCAGCAGCCAAGGGGGCCTAACCCCTGAAGCTTTCTTT; cdr3_aa: CASSQGGLTPEAFF
clone_size: .; d_call: .; v_call: TRBV28; j_call: TRBJ1-2; cdr3_nt: TGTGCCAGCAGTTTAGAGGGGAGCAAAGGCTACACCTTC; cdr3_aa: CASSLEGSKGYTF